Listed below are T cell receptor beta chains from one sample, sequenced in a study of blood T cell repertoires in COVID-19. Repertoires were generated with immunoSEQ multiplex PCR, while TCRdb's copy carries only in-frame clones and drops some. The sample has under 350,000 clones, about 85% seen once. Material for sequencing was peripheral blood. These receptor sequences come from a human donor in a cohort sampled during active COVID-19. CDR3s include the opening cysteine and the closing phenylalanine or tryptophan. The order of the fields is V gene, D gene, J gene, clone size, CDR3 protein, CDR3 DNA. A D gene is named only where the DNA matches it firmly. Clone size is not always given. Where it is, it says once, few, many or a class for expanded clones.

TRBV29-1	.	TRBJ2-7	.	CSVGRGGIPSSYEQYF	TGCAGCGTTGGGAGGGGAGGTATTCCTTCCTCCTACGAGCAGTACTTC
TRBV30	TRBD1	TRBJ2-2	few	CAWIRQGARELFF	TGTGCCTGGATACGACAGGGGGCGCGGGAGCTGTTTTTT
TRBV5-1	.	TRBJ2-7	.	CASSLLQGPYEQYF	TGCGCCAGCAGCTTGCTACAGGGTCCCTACGAGCAGTACTTC
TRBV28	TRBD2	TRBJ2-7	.	CASSLPPAGLSNEQYF	TGTGCCAGCAGTTTACCCCCAGCGGGACTCTCTAACGAGCAGTACTTC
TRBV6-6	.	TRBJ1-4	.	CASEERQVEKLFF	TGTGCCAGCGAGGAGAGACAGGTGGAAAAACTGTTTTTT
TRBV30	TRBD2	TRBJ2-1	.	CAWKREGNEQFF	TGTGCCTGGAAGCGGGAGGGCAATGAGCAGTTCTTC
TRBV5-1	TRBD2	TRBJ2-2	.	CASSDATGGRRELFF	TGCGCCAGCAGCGACGCGACGGGCGGGAGGAGGGAGCTGTTTTTT
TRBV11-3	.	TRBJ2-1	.	CASSTRGGANNEQFF	TGTGCCAGCAGCACTAGGGGCGGGGCCAACAATGAGCAGTTCTTC
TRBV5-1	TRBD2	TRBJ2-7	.	CASSLGLAGHEQYF	TGCGCCAGCAGCTTGGGACTAGCGGGACACGAGCAGTACTTC
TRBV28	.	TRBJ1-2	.	CASSPAGLAIYGYTF	TGTGCCAGCAGCCCCGCAGGGCTCGCAATCTATGGCTACACCTTC
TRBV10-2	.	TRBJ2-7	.	CASSEGQGKKGSF	TGCGCCAGCAGTGAGGGGCAGGGGAAAAAAGGAAGCTTC
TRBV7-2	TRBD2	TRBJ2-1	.	CASSLGGLAGPQNEQFF	TGTGCCAGCAGCTTAGGGGGACTAGCGGGGCCTCAAAATGAGCAGTTCTTC
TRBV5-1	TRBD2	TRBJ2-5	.	CASSSTSGKTETQYF	TGCGCCAGCAGCTCGACTAGCGGGAAAACAGAGACCCAGTACTTC
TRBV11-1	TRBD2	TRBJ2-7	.	CASSLVASGRTYEQYF	TGTGCCAGCAGCTTAGTCGCTAGCGGGAGGACCTACGAGCAGTACTTC
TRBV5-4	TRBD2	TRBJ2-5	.	CASSRTSSPEETQYF	TGTGCCAGCAGCAGGACTAGTTCTCCGGAAGAGACCCAGTACTTC
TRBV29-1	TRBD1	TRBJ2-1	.	CSVIRGQALENEQFF	TGCAGCGTTATAAGGGGACAGGCTCTGGAGAATGAGCAGTTCTTC
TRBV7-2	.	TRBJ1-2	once	CASSLDRETNGYTF	TGTGCCAGCAGCTTAGACAGGGAGACTAATGGCTACACCTTC
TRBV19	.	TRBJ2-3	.	CASPVGTDTQYF	TGTGCCAGTCCAGTGGGCACAGATACGCAGTATTTT
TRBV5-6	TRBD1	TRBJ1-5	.	CASSYRDRASSQPQHF	TGTGCCAGCAGCTACCGGGACAGGGCATCGAGTCAGCCCCAGCATTTT
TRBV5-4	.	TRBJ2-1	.	CASSLAGGNNNEQFF	TGTGCCAGCAGCTTGGCTGGCGGTAACAACAATGAGCAGTTCTTC
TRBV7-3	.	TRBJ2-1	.	CASSPTGDGRGEQFF	TGTGCCAGCAGCCCGACGGGGGACGGGCGGGGTGAGCAGTTCTTC
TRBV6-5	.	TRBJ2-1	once	CASSYDSGYNEQFF	TGTGCCAGCAGTTACGACTCGGGATACAATGAGCAGTTCTTC
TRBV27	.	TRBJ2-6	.	CASSLSLTGANVLTF	TGTGCCAGCAGTTTAAGCCTCACTGGGGCCAACGTCCTGACTTTC
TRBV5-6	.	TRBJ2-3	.	CASSFQQGRSTDTQYF	TGTGCCAGCAGCTTCCAACAGGGTCGAAGCACAGATACGCAGTATTTT
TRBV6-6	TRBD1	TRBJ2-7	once	CASSSGTGGIYEQYF	TGTGCCAGCAGCTCCGGGACAGGGGGAATCTACGAGCAGTACTTC
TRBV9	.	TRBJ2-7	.	CASSVFSSSYEQYF	TGTGCCAGCAGCGTATTTTCTAGCAGCTACGAGCAGTACTTC
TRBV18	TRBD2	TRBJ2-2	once	CASSPASGVGELFF	TGTGCCAGCTCACCAGCTAGCGGCGTCGGGGAGCTGTTTTTT
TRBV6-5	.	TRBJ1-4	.	CASSRGWTNEKLFF	TGTGCCAGCTCAAGAGGGTGGACTAATGAAAAACTGTTTTTT
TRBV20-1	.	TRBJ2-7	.	CSVDSYEQYF	TGCAGTGTCGACTCTTACGAGCAGTACTTC
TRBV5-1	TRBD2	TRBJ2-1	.	CASSLGAGRASGNEQFF	TGCGCCAGCAGCTTGGGCGCCGGGAGGGCCTCGGGGAATGAGCAGTTCTTC
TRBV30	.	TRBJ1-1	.	CAWSVVLNTEAFF	TGTGCCTGGAGTGTAGTACTTAACACTGAAGCTTTCTTT
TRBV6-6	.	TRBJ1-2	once	CASSRQTDYTF	TGTGCCAGCAGTAGACAGACCGACTACACCTTC
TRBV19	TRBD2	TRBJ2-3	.	CASTPQGLAADTQYF	TGTGCCAGTACCCCACAGGGACTAGCAGCAGATACGCAGTATTTT
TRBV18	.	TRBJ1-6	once	CASSLTETSSPLHF	TGTGCCAGCTCACTGACAGAAACCTCTAGTCCCCTCCACTTT
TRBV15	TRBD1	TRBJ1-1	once	CATSWDSPPVAFF	TGTGCCACCAGCTGGGACAGCCCGCCAGTAGCTTTCTTT
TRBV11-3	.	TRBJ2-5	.	CASSLYSQETQYF	TGTGCCAGCAGCTTATACAGTCAAGAGACCCAGTACTTC
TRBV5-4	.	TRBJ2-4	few	CATSERAKNIQYF	TGTGCCACCTCTGAGCGGGCCAAAAACATTCAGTACTTC
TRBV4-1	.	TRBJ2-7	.	CASSQDIGGGLEQYF	TGCGCCAGCAGCCAAGATATCGGAGGGGGCCTCGAGCAGTACTTC
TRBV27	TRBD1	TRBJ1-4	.	CASSHRQGATNEKLFF	TGTGCCAGCAGCCACCGACAGGGCGCAACTAATGAAAAACTGTTTTTT
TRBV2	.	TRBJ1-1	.	CASLQGRTEAFF	TGTGCCAGCCTACAGGGACGCACTGAAGCTTTCTTT
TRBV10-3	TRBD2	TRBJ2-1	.	CAISESTRRASGTDNEQFF	TGTGCCATCAGTGAGTCGACGCGAAGGGCTAGCGGGACGGACAATGAGCAGTTCTTC
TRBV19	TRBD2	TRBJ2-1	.	CASSMTPGLASYNEQFF	TGTGCCAGTAGTATGACACCGGGACTAGCGAGTTACAATGAGCAGTTCTTC
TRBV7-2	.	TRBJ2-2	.	CASSPNMAGELFF	TGTGCCAGCAGCCCGAACATGGCCGGGGAGCTGTTTTTT
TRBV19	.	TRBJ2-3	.	CASRVENTQYF	TGTGCCAGTAGGGTAGAGAATACGCAGTATTTT
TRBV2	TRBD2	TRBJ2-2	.	CASSKTLAGLAGELFF	TGTGCCAGCAGCAAGACACTAGCGGGATTGGCCGGGGAGCTGTTTTTT
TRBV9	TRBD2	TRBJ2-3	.	CASSPRNLAGVADTQYF	TGTGCCAGCAGCCCACGGAACCTAGCGGGAGTTGCAGATACGCAGTATTTT
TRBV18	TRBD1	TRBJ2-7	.	CASSPGQGWYEQYF	TGTGCCAGCTCACCGGGACAGGGCTGGTACGAGCAGTACTTC